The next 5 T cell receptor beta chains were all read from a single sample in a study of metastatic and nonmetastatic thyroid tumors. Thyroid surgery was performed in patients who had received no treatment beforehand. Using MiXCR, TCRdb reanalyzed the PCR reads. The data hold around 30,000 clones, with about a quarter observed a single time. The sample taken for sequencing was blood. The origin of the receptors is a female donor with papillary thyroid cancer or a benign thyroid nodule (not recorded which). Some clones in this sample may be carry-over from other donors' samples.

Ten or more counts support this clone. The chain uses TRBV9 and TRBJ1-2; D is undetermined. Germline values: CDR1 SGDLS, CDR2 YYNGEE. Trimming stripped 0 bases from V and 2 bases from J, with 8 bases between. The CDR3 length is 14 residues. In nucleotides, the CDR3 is TGTGCCAGCAGCGTAGGGTCAGAGAACTATGGCTACACCTTC. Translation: CASSVGSENYGYTF.

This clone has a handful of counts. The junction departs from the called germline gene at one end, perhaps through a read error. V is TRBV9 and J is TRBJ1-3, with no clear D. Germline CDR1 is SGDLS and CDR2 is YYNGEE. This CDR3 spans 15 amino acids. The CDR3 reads CASSVLGSSGNTMYF. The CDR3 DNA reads TGTGCCAGCAGCGTTCTCGGGAGCTCTGGAAACACCATGTACTTT.

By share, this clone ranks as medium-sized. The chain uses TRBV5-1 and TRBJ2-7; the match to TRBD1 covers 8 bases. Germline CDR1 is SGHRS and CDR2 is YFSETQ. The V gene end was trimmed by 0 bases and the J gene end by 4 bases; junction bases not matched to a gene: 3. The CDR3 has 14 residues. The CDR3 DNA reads TGCGCCAGCAGCTTGGACAGGGGGTTTTACGAGCAGTACTTC. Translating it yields CASSLDRGFYEQYF.

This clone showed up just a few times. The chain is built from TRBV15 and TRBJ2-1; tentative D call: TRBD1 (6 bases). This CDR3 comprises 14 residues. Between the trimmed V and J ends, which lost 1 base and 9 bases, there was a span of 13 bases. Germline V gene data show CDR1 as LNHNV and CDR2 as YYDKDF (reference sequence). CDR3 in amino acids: CATSRGAGVIEQFF. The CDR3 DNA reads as TGTGCCACCAGCAGAGGGGCAGGGGTCATTGAGCAGTTCTTC.

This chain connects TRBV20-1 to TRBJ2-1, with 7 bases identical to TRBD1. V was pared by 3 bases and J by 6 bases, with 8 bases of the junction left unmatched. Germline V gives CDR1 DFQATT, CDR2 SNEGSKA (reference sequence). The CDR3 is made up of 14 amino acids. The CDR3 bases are TGCAGTGCTAGTAGAGATAACAGGGGCAATGAGCAGTTCTTC. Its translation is CSASRDNRGNEQFF.